This TCR beta chain appears in the sequencing data of a study of OX40 agonist ivuxolimab in advanced cancers. This CDR3 has 15 residues. Trimming shortened V by 4 bases and J by 3 bases, and 15 bases separated the two germline ends. Per germline, CDR1 SGDLS and CDR2 YYNGEE. Using immunoSEQ multiplex PCR, the repertoire was profiled, and TCRdb retains in-frame clones only, with some absent. The sample carries tens of thousands of clones, 88% recorded once. The genes are TRBV9 and TRBJ2-3; the D gene could be TRBD1 or TRBD2 (6 bases each). The origin of this receptor is an adult with an advanced solid tumor such as melanoma, head and neck, liver or kidney cancer. The sample consisted of CD4+ or CD8+ T cells sorted from blood, taken in a trial of the OX40 agonist ivuxolimab. The CDR3 protein is CASSPMGGRTDTQYF. The CDR3 DNA reads as TGTGCCAGCAGCCCTATGGGGGGCCGAACAGATACGCAGTATTTT.